Here is one T cell receptor (beta chain) with its context. These data come from a study of cytomegalovirus exposure and HLA in healthy donors. The V end lost 6 bases, the J end lost 7 bases, and 9 bases lay between the germline ends. The CDR3 covers 11 residues. Germline loops: CDR1 SNHLY, CDR2 FYNNEI. Clones were read by immunoSEQ multiplex PCR, and TCRdb kept only the in-frame ones, dropping some. This table has tens of thousands of clones, around 96% appearing once. The TCR originated in a woman aged 18-29 years in good health and CMV-seropositive. The sample consisted of PBMCs. The V and J genes are TRBV2 and TRBJ1-2; no clear D gene. CDR3 residues: CASRIEAGYTF. The CDR3 coding sequence is TGTGCCAGCAGAATTGAAGCTGGCTACACCTTC.